The next 23 T cell receptor beta chains were all read from a single sample in a study of PD-1 blockade in classical Hodgkin lymphoma. No patient escaped relapse after autologous stem cell transplantation, and brentuximab vedotin exposure varied. Data came from immunoSEQ multiplex PCR; TCRdb stores just in-frame clones and leaves some out. The data contain under 110,000 clones, around nine tenths of them singletons. The sample in question was peripheral blood mononuclear cells (PBMCs), obtained before the second cycle of nivolumab. The source of these receptors is a human donor with classical Hodgkin lymphoma.

J is TRBJ2-1 and V is TRBV7-2; D is unclear. CDR1 is SGHTA and CDR2 is FQGNSA in the germline V gene. Trimming cost V 5 bases and J 5 bases, with 10 bases left between them. CDR3 length: 13 residues. The CDR3 coding sequence is TGTGCCAGCAGCGGGGTAAGGCACAATGAGCAGTTCTTC. Its protein is CASSGVRHNEQFF.

This chain uses TRBV23-1 with TRBJ1-3; D may be TRBD1 (6 bases). TRBV23-1 is marked as an open reading frame, function uncertain. Trimming cost V 3 bases and J 0 bases, with 15 bases left between them. The CDR3 consists of 17 residues. The DNA for the CDR3 is TGCGCCAGCAGTCACCCATCGACAGGAAGCTCTGGAAACACCATATATTTT. This gives the protein CASSHPSTGSSGNTIYF.

V and J are TRBV19 and TRBJ1-5; the match to TRBD1 covers 8 bases. The CDR3 runs 16 residues. J was trimmed by 6 bases and V by 4 bases; bases with no gene match: 11. Germline lookup yields CDR1 LNHDA and CDR2 SQIVND (reference sequence). The CDR3 spells CASSNTDRGSTQPQHF. CDR3 coding DNA: TGTGCCAGTAGTAACACCGACAGGGGAAGTACTCAGCCCCAGCATTTT.

This chain uses TRBV10-3 with TRBJ2-1; a possible D gene is TRBD1 (5 bases). CDR3 length equals 12 residues. Germline V gene data show CDR1 as ENHRY and CDR2 as SYGVKD. V lost 4 bases and J lost 8, with 9 bases in between. The CDR3 bases are TGTGCCATCAGTGCCACAGGCTATGAGCAGTTCTTC. It yields the protein CAISATGYEQFF.

The gene calls are TRBV7-2 and TRBJ2-7; 8 bases align to TRBD1. CDR1 SGHTA and CDR2 FQGNSA come from the germline V gene. V gave up 5 bases and J gave up 5 bases; unmatched junction bases: 8. CDR3 length: 14 residues. The CDR3 is CASSPAGGFDEQYF. CDR3 bases: TGTGCCAGCAGCCCGGCAGGGGGCTTCGACGAGCAGTACTTC.

The V gene is TRBV30, the J gene TRBJ1-5; D perhaps matches TRBD1 (5 bases). Germline CDR1 and CDR2: GTSNPN and SVGIG (reference sequence). The CDR3 spans 14 residues. V gave up 2 bases and J gave up 2 bases, with 10 bases separating them. This CDR3 reads CAWSLQAGNQPQHF. The CDR3 bases are TGTGCCTGGAGTCTACAGGCGGGCAATCAGCCCCAGCATTTT. The whole variable domain, remainder taken from reference TRBV30 and TRBJ1-5, is SQTIHQWPATLVQPVGSPLSLECTVEGTSNPNLYWYRQAAGRGLQLLFYSVGIGQISSEVPQNLSASRPQDRQFILSSKKLLLSDSGFYLCAWSLQAGNQPQHFGDGTRLSIL.

This clone was detected only once. The rearrangement links TRBV7-7 to TRBJ2-2, with 8 nucleotides matching TRBD2. Per the germline V gene, CDR1 is SSHAT and CDR2 is FNYEAQ (reference sequence). The CDR3 has 15 residues. V lost 1 base, J lost 5 bases, and 3 bases stayed unmatched. DNA of the CDR3: TGTGCCAGCAGCTTAGAGCCTAGCGGGACCGGGGAGCTGTTTTTT. Protein: CASSLEPSGTGELFF.

This chain uses TRBV6-1 with TRBJ1-6; TRBD1 might be the D (6 bases). Germline lookup yields CDR1 MNHNS and CDR2 SASEGT. V was shortened by 1 base and J by 5 bases, with 9 bases between the two germline ends. The CDR3 extends over 15 amino acids. The CDR3 here is CASSEVAGDNSPLHF. The CDR3 DNA is TGTGCCAGCAGTGAAGTGGCAGGGGATAATTCACCCCTCCACTTT.

This clone was recorded only once. Written as DNA, the CDR3 is TGTGCCAGCAGTTACGGCGGAGGCTATAATTCACCCCTCCACTTT. Its translation is CASSYGGGYNSPLHF. The rearrangement links TRBV6-5 to TRBJ1-6; D uncertain. This CDR3 has 15 residues. Germline CDR1 MNHEY, CDR2 SVGAGI. V lost 2 bases and J lost 3, with 8 bases in between.

The chain joins TRBV7-2 to TRBJ2-1; no reliable D call. The CDR3 sequence is 14 residues long. V was trimmed by 5 bases and J by 4 bases, leaving 12 bases between them. The germline CDR1 and CDR2 sequences are SGHTA and FQGNSA. The chain's CDR3 is CASSPWNGYNEQFF. As DNA, the CDR3 is TGTGCCAGCAGCCCCTGGAACGGGTACAATGAGCAGTTCTTC.

The chain couples TRBV2 to TRBJ1-2; possibly TRBD1 for D (6 bases). The CDR3 covers 18 residues. Trimming shortened V by 3 bases and J by 11 bases, and 31 bases separated the two germline ends. From germline, CDR1 is SNHLY and CDR2 FYNNEI. CDR3 amino acids: CASSEGRQVPQGPKAYTF. The CDR3 DNA is TGTGCCAGCAGTGAGGGGAGACAGGTCCCCCAAGGACCCAAGGCATACACCTTC.

The chain couples TRBV5-6 to TRBJ1-1; TRBD1 might be the D (6 bases). This CDR3 is built from 17 residues. Germline V gene lookup returns CDR1 SGHDT and CDR2 YYEEEE. Trimming cost V 4 bases and J 3 bases, with 22 bases left between them. The CDR3 nucleotides are TGTGCCAGCAGCCCCCTCGGGGGGGCGGATTTGGACACTGAAGCTTTCTTT. Translating gives CASSPLGGADLDTEAFF.

The genes are TRBV12-5 and TRBJ2-1; 8 nucleotides line up with TRBD1. Germline CDR1 LGHNT, CDR2 FRNRAP. V lost 2 bases to trimming and J lost 0 bases; unmatched junction nucleotides: 21. The CDR3 runs 22 residues. The CDR3 bases are TGTGCTAGTGGTTTGCTACGAGGGTGGTACCAGGGGGCCCATAGCTCCTACAATGAGCAGTTCTTC. Amino acid sequence: CASGLLRGWYQGAHSSYNEQFF.

The CDR3 DNA is TGTGCCAGTAGTATTCTCAGGAATCGAGAGACCCAGTACTTC. Amino acid sequence: CASSILRNRETQYF. The chain joins TRBV19 to TRBJ2-5; no clear D gene. Trimming removed 3 bases from V and 4 bases from J, with 12 bases in between. This CDR3 has 14 residues. CDR1 and CDR2 from the germline V gene are LNHDA and SQIVND (reference sequence). Looking up the rest from reference TRBV19 and TRBJ2-5 gives the full variable domain: DGGITQSPKYLFRKEGQNVTLSCEQNLNHDAMYWYRQDPGQGLRLIYYSQIVNDFQKGDIAEGYSVSREKKESFPLTVTSAQKNPTAFYLCASSILRNRETQYFGPGTRLLVL.

The chain recombines TRBV18 with TRBJ2-7; D gene uncertain. The CDR3 has 11 residues. The germline V and J ends were trimmed by 2 bases and 6 bases, with 5 bases remaining between them. Germline-derived CDR1 and CDR2 are KGHSH and LQKENI. The CDR3 bases are TGTGCCAGCTCACCAGGGGTCGAGCAGTACTTC. It encodes CASSPGVEQYF.

The rearrangement uses TRBV7-9 and TRBJ2-3, with D maybe TRBD2 (7 bases). CDR3 length: 17 amino acids. Trimming shortened V by 5 bases and J by 2 bases, and 20 bases separated the two germline ends. Germline V CDR1 and CDR2: SEHNR, FQNEAQ (reference sequence). CDR3 sequence: CASSRLRGGGNTDTQYF. The CDR3 DNA reads TGTGCCAGCAGCCGCCTCAGGGGAGGGGGTAACACAGATACGCAGTATTTT.

CDR3 protein: CAISELPGQGSGANVLTF. Here the CDR3 DNA reads TGTGCCATCAGTGAGTTGCCGGGACAGGGGTCTGGGGCCAACGTCCTGACTTTC. The V and J genes are TRBV10-3 and TRBJ2-6; 10 bases agree with TRBD1. The CDR3 consists of 18 residues. After removal of 1 base from V and 1 base from J, the junction contained 4 bases not matched to a gene. Germline V gives CDR1 ENHRY, CDR2 SYGVKD.

The chain recombines TRBV7-8 with TRBJ2-7, with TRBD1 matching over 10 bases. Trimming removed 5 bases from V and 7 bases from J; junction bases left unmatched: 11. The V gene's germline CDR1 is SGHVS and CDR2 FQNEAQ. The CDR3 is 15 residues long. CDR3 residues: CASSPPWTGGGEQYF. The CDR3 DNA follows: TGTGCCAGCAGCCCCCCCTGGACAGGGGGTGGGGAGCAGTACTTC. The full variable domain, in which reference TRBV7-8 and TRBJ2-7 provide the parts outside the CDR3, is GAGVSQSPRYKVAKRGQDVALRCDPISGHVSLFWYQQALGQGPEFLTYFQNEAQLDKSGLPSDRFFAERPEGSVSTLKIQRTQQEDSAVYLCASSPPWTGGGEQYFGPGTRLTVT.

The chain carries TRBV6-5 and TRBJ1-2, with 11 bases matching TRBD1. The germline V gene has CDR1 MNHEY and CDR2 SVGAGI. V shed 5 bases and J 10 bases; nucleotides not matched to a gene: 12. There are 15 residues in the CDR3. The CDR3 here is CASSTGTGGWFPYTF. The CDR3 region has the DNA TGTGCCAGCAGTACCGGGACAGGGGGATGGTTCCCCTACACCTTC.

CDR3 nucleotides: TGCGCCAGCGATGACAGGGTTGGCGAGACCCAGTACTTC. This codes for CASDDRVGETQYF. This chain links TRBV5-1 with TRBJ2-5; 7 bases map to TRBD1. Trimming took 7 bases from V and 5 from J; bases not matched to a gene: 8. Germline V gives CDR1 SGHRS, CDR2 YFSETQ. The CDR3 sequence is 13 residues long.

The chain links TRBV18 to TRBJ1-1, with 7 bases lining up with TRBD1. The CDR3 consists of 13 residues. V gave up 5 bases and J gave up 2 bases; unmatched junction bases: 2. Germline CDR1 is KGHSH and CDR2 is LQKENI. The CDR3 is CASSGQANTEAFF. As DNA, the CDR3 is TGTGCCAGCTCAGGACAGGCCAACACTGAAGCTTTCTTT.

V gene TRBV19 combines with J gene TRBJ1-2, with D possibly matching TRBD1 (6 bases). Per the germline V gene, CDR1 is LNHDA and CDR2 is SQIVND (reference sequence). V lost 5 bases and J 3 bases, leaving 13 bases between the germline ends. This CDR3 contains 14 residues. The CDR3 coding sequence is TGTGCCAGTAGTCTGAGGACAGTCTACTATGGCTACACCTTC. Protein: CASSLRTVYYGYTF.

This sequence joins TRBV28 and TRBJ1-5; TRBD1 agrees at 7 bases. The CDR3 covers 15 residues. The V gene's germline CDR1 is MDHEN and CDR2 SYDVKM. The junction had 7 bases not matched to a gene; V was cut back by 5 bases and J by 3 bases. CDR3 in amino acids: CASSRGQGDNQPQHF. CDR3 in DNA: TGTGCCAGCAGTCGAGGGCAGGGGGACAATCAGCCCCAGCATTTT.